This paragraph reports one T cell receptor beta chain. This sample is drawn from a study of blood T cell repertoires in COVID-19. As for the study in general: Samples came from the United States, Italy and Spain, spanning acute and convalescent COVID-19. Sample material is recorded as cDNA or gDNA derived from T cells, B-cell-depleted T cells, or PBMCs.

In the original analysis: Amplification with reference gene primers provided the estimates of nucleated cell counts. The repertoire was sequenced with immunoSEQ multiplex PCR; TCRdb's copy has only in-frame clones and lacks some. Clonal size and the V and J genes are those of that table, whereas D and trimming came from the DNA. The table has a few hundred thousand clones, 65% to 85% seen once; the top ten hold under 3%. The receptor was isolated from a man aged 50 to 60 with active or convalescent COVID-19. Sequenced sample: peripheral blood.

The CDR3 DNA is TGCGCCAGCAGTCAATCGAACCAGGGTGGGACCGGGGAGCTGTTTTTT. As protein: CASSQSNQGGTGELFF. This chain connects TRBV23-1 to TRBJ2-2, with a possible D match to TRBD1 (5 bases). TRBV23-1 is filed as an ORF, its function uncertain. Trimming took 0 bases from V and 5 from J, leaving 13 bases between them. The CDR3 contains 16 residues.